This T cell receptor (beta chain) appears in the sequencing data of a study of CD4+ T cells in melanoma. Clones were sequenced by immunoSEQ multiplex PCR, and TCRdb holds only the in-frame ones, with some missing. The data show more than 90,000 clones, roughly 90% seen once. Germline values: CDR1 MGHRA, CDR2 YSYEKL. This CDR3 spans 11 amino acids. Trimming took off 4 bases at V and 3 bases at J, with 3 bases between the two ends. Notes on this clone: The antigen remains unidentified.

General study results and limits: A reported correlation linked neoantigen-specific CD4+ T cells to CD8+, macrophage and B cell function. Reportedly, melanoma neoantigen-specific CD4+ T cells showed varied differentiation states.

This chain joins TRBV4-1 and TRBJ1-1; D not certain. This receptor was obtained from a human donor with melanoma. Sequencing was performed on peripheral blood. As DNA, the CDR3 is TGCGCCAGCAGCCGGGACACTGAAGCTTTCTTT. It encodes CASSRDTEAFF.